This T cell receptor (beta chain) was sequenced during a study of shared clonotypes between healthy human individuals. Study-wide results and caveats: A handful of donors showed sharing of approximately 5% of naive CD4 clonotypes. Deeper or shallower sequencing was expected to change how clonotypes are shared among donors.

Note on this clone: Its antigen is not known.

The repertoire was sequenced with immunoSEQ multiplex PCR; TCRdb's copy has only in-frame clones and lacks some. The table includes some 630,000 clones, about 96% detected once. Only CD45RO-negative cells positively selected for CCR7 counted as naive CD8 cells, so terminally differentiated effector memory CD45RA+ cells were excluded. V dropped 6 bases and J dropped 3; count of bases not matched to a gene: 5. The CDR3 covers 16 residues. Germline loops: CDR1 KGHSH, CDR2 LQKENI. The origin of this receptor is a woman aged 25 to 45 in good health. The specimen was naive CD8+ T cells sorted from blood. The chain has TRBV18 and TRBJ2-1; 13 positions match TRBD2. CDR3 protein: CASSRTSGGRYNEQFF. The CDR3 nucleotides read TGTGCCAGCTCCCGGACTAGCGGGGGTCGCTACAATGAGCAGTTCTTC.